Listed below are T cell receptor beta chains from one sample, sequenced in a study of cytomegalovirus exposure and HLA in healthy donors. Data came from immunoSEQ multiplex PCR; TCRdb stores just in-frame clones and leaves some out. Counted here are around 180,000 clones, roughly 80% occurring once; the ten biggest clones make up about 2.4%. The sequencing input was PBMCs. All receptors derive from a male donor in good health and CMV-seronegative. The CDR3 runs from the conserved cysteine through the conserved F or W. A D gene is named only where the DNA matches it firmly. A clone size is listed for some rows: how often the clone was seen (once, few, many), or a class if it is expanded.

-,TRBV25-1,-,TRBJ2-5,CASSEGVRVPETQYF
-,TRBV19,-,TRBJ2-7,CASSIAGQFYEQYF
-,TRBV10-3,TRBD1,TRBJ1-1,CAIRRTGEVVATEAFF
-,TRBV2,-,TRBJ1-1,CASRVGGRTEAFF
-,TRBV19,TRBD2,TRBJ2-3,CASSAGGPRTDTQYF
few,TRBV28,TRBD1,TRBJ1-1,CASRPQGALTEAFF
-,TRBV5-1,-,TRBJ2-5,CASSPGDSQETQYF
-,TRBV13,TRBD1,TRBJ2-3,CASSRDRGRTDTQYF
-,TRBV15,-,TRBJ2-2,CATSREVASANTGELFF
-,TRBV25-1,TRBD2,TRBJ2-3,CASSQRGGDTQYF
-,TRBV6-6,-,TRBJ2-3,CASSRTHRENTDTQYF
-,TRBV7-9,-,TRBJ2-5,CASSLVGGETQYF
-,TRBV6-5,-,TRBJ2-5,CASSYSWAGETQYF
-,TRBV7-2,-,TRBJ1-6,CASSLRVGGDSPLHF
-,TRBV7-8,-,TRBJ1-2,CASSLRDYYGYTF
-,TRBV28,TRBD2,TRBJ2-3,CASSALVAGVGDTQYF
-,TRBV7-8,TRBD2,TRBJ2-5,CASSRTSGGLETQYF
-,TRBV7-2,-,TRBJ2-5,CASSLTVSWIGETQYF
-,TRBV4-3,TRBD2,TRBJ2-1,CASRPELASSYNEQFF
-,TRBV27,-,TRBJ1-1,CASSSPPVGHPETEAFF
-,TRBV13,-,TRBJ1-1,CASSQRLGTEAFF
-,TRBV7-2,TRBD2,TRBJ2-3,CASSPTMRTRLTDTQYF
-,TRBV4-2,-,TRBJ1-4,CASSPRQATNEKLFF
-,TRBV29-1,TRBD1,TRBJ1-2,CSVATGGEDGYTF
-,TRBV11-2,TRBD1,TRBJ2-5,CASTLPGQGAETQYF
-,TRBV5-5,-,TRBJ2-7,CASSLVGERREQYF